The 21 T cell receptor beta chains below come from one sample, sequenced in a study of blood T cell repertoires in COVID-19. Some clones are missing from TCRdb's copy, which holds only in-frame ones; the method was immunoSEQ multiplex PCR. The sample records 100,000 to 150,000 clones, around 87% being singletons. The specimen was peripheral blood. The receptors shown here come from a woman between 55 and 75 years old with acute or convalescent COVID-19.

V and J are TRBV5-1 and TRBJ1-1; 7 positions match TRBD1. Germline values: CDR1 SGHRS, CDR2 YFSETQ. CDR3 length: 17 amino acids. With V trimmed by 2 bases and J by 4 bases, 14 bases remained unmatched. CDR3 in amino acids: CASSFGPTGAGGTEAFF. CDR3 nucleotides: TGCGCCAGCAGCTTTGGGCCTACAGGGGCCGGAGGCACTGAAGCTTTCTTT.

The chain combines TRBV29-1 with TRBJ1-1, with D possibly being TRBD1 (6 bases). Germline assignment: CDR1 SQVTM and CDR2 ANQGSEA. This CDR3 has 13 residues. Trimming pared 7 bases from V and 5 bases from J, leaving 17 bases between. DNA for the CDR3: TGCAGCGGCTCGTGGACAGAGCAAACTGAAGCTTTCTTT. Its translation is CSGSWTEQTEAFF.

The chain is built from TRBV5-1 and TRBJ2-6, with D possibly matching TRBD1 (6 bases). V gave up 7 bases and J gave up 0 bases, with 20 bases separating them. Germline lookup yields CDR1 SGHRS and CDR2 YFSETQ. CDR3 length: 18 amino acids. The CDR3 protein is CASDSEDSFFSGANVLTF. The CDR3 DNA sequence: TGCGCCAGCGACTCCGAGGACAGTTTTTTCTCTGGGGCCAACGTCCTGACTTTC.

The chain recombines TRBV5-1 with TRBJ1-3; D is ambiguous. There are 14 residues in the CDR3. V was shortened by 4 bases and J by 2 bases, with 10 bases between the two germline ends. The V gene's germline CDR1 is SGHRS and CDR2 YFSETQ. CDR3 nucleotide sequence: TGCGCCAGCAGCCCTGGAGGTGCTGGAAACACCATATATTTT. Its translation: CASSPGGAGNTIYF. The full variable domain, completed using reference TRBV5-1 and TRBJ1-3, is KAGVTQTPRYLIKTRGQQVTLSCSPISGHRSVSWYQQTPGQGLQFLFEYFSETQRNKGNFPGRFSGRQFSNSRSEMNVSTLELGDSALYLCASSPGGAGNTIYFGEGSWLTVV.

The chain joins TRBV20-1 to TRBJ2-7; D is ambiguous. Germline V lookup: CDR1 DFQATT, CDR2 SNEGSKA (reference sequence). The CDR3 is 11 amino acids. Trimming cost V 3 bases and J 1 base, with 4 bases left between them. The CDR3 loop reads CSASRSYEQYF. The DNA for the CDR3 is TGCAGTGCTAGCCGGTCCTACGAGCAGTACTTC.

The CDR3 DNA reads TGTGCCAGCAGTTACGTAGCTAACTATGGCTACACCTTC. Protein sequence: CASSYVANYGYTF. The chain couples TRBV6-6 to TRBJ1-2; no clear D. Trimming took 2 bases from V and 0 from J, leaving 4 bases between them. Germline CDR1 and CDR2: MNHNY and SVGAGI (reference sequence). The CDR3 sequence is 13 residues long.

This clone was seen only once. The V gene is TRBV5-4, the J gene TRBJ2-2, with TRBD2 identical over 12 bases. The CDR3 extends over 17 amino acids. With 5 bases clipped from V and 0 bases from J, the junction kept 5 bases outside the gene matches. Germline-derived CDR1 and CDR2 are SGHNT and YYREEE (reference sequence). The CDR3 spells CASRGTSGSTNTGELFF. DNA of the CDR3: TGTGCCAGCAGGGGGACTAGCGGGTCCACGAACACCGGGGAGCTGTTTTTT.

This rearrangement joins TRBV2 to TRBJ2-1; 12 bases are a match to TRBD2. Germline lookup yields CDR1 SNHLY and CDR2 FYNNEI. Losses at the gene ends were 5 bases for V and 3 bases for J; bases not matched to a gene: 2. This CDR3 is 15 amino acids long. Written as DNA, the CDR3 is TGTGCCAGCAGTCGACTAGCGGGGGTCTACAATGAGCAGTTCTTC. As protein: CASSRLAGVYNEQFF.

The chain employs TRBV9 and TRBJ2-1, with D tentatively TRBD1 (6 bases). The CDR3 is 13 amino acids. Germline lookup yields CDR1 SGDLS and CDR2 YYNGEE. V dropped 0 bases and J dropped 9 bases, with 10 bases sitting between them. The CDR3: CASSVDPGAEQFF. CDR3 in DNA: TGTGCCAGCAGCGTAGATCCAGGGGCTGAGCAGTTCTTC.

This clone occurred once. V and J are TRBV5-1 and TRBJ2-3; D is undetermined. The germline V gene has CDR1 SGHRS and CDR2 YFSETQ. V was cut by 2 bases and J by 2 bases, with 9 bases left in between. The CDR3 spans 14 residues. DNA of the CDR3: TGCGCCAGCAGCTTTTTTCTGTCCACAGATACGCAGTATTTT. It yields the protein CASSFFLSTDTQYF.

This chain links TRBV19 with TRBJ2-1, with TRBD2 matching over 8 bases. Germline V lookup: CDR1 LNHDA, CDR2 SQIVND (reference sequence). After removal of 0 bases from V and 13 bases from J, the junction contained 11 bases not matched to a gene. CDR3 length: 15 amino acids. DNA of the CDR3: TGTGCCAGTAGTATAGAAGCGGCCGGACTAGCTTTTCAGTTCTTC. It encodes CASSIEAAGLAFQFF. Combining the CDR3 with reference TRBV19 and TRBJ2-1 gives the whole variable domain DGGITQSPKYLFRKEGQNVTLSCEQNLNHDAMYWYRQDPGQGLRLIYYSQIVNDFQKGDIAEGYSVSREKKESFPLTVTSAQKNPTAFYLCASSIEAAGLAFQFFGPGTRLTVL.

The chain uses TRBV30 and TRBJ1-2; D ambiguous. The germline CDR1 and CDR2 sequences are GTSNPN and SVGIG (reference sequence). The length of the CDR3 is 13 residues. Trimming removed 7 bases at V and 2 bases at J, with 14 bases between. In DNA form, the CDR3 reads TGTGCCTCCTCTCTGTACAGAAACTATGGCTACACCTTC. Its translation: CASSLYRNYGYTF.

J is TRBJ2-1 and V is TRBV27; 12 bases agree with TRBD2. The CDR3 is 15 residues long. V dropped 6 bases and J dropped 8; count of bases not matched to a gene: 8. The germline V gene encodes CDR1 MNHEY and CDR2 SMNVEV (reference sequence). CDR3 protein: CASSFLAGGQDEQFF. The CDR3 coding sequence is TGTGCCAGCAGCTTTCTAGCGGGAGGGCAGGATGAGCAGTTCTTC.

This clone was observed a few times. The rearrangement uses TRBV5-4 and TRBJ1-2; 8 bases fit TRBD1. The V and J ends lost 0 bases and 2 bases, in that order; junction bases with no gene match: 9. CDR1 SGHNT and CDR2 YYREEE come from the germline V gene (reference sequence). The CDR3 spans 17 residues. CDR3 sequence: CASSLETRQGLNYGYTF. DNA for the CDR3: TGTGCCAGCAGCTTGGAAACTAGACAGGGGCTGAACTATGGCTACACCTTC.

The chain uses TRBV2 and TRBJ2-7; 7 bases are shared with TRBD1. The CDR3 totals 15 residues. V shed 4 bases, J shed 7 bases, and the junction held 13 bases outside the gene matches. The germline V gene encodes CDR1 SNHLY and CDR2 FYNNEI. CDR3 residues: CASSAGQVLPGEQYF. The CDR3 DNA reads as TGTGCCAGCAGTGCCGGACAGGTCTTACCAGGGGAGCAGTACTTC.

The chain is built from TRBV6-5 and TRBJ2-1, with D perhaps TRBD2 (5 bases). Per germline, CDR1 MNHEY and CDR2 SVGAGI. The V end was cut by 11 bases, the J end by 4 bases, with 18 bases between. CDR3 length: 14 residues. In DNA form, the CDR3 reads TGTGCCGTACTGCTGGGCGGGCAGTACAATGAGCAGTTCTTC. Its translation: CAVLLGGQYNEQFF.

This chain joins TRBV9 and TRBJ2-3, with 9 bases aligning to TRBD2. J gave up 1 base and V 6 bases, and 9 bases lay outside the gene matches. The CDR3 is 16 amino acids. Germline V gene sequence: CDR1 SGDLS, CDR2 YYNGEE. The CDR3 protein is CASNRLGGGGTDTQYF. CDR3 bases: TGTGCCAGCAACCGGCTAGGCGGGGGGGGCACAGATACGCAGTATTTT. The full variable domain, in which reference TRBV9 and TRBJ2-3 provide the parts outside the CDR3, is DSGVTQTPKHLITATGQRVTLRCSPRSGDLSVYWYQQSLDQGLQFLIQYYNGEERAKGNILERFSAQQFPDLHSELNLSSLELGDSALYFCASNRLGGGGTDTQYFGPGTRLTVL.

V and J are TRBV23-1 and TRBJ2-3; 11 bases are a match to TRBD2. TRBV23-1 is identified as an open reading frame with a role that is uncertain. This CDR3 has 18 amino acids. Germline trimming cut 6 bases from V and 1 base from J; bases unmatched to any gene: 12. The CDR3 loop is CASRPPLAGDTCTDTQYF. CDR3 nucleotide sequence: TGCGCCAGCAGGCCACCACTAGCGGGAGATACCTGCACAGATACGCAGTATTTT.

The chain employs TRBV2 and TRBJ1-1; D is unclear. Germline V lookup: CDR1 SNHLY, CDR2 FYNNEI. The V gene lost 3 bases and the J gene lost 10 bases, with 18 bases spanning the gap. The CDR3 covers 14 residues. The CDR3, as DNA: TGTGCCAGCAGTGATCGGGATGAACAAGGCAGAGCTTTCTTT. This encodes CASSDRDEQGRAFF.

The rearrangement links TRBV25-1 to TRBJ1-1; D call uncertain. V was pared by 7 bases and J by 5 bases, with 23 bases between. Germline V CDR1 and CDR2: MGHDK, SYGVNS. The CDR3 has 16 amino acids. The CDR3 spells CASTGLRYGVRTEAFF. The CDR3 DNA follows: TGTGCCAGCACTGGACTCCGGTATGGTGTGAGGACTGAAGCTTTCTTT.

V and J are TRBV3-1 (or the pseudogene TRBV3-2) and TRBJ2-1; TRBD2 matches 9 bases. V trimming: 4 bases; J trimming: 0 bases; junction bases outside the gene matches: 4. The CDR3 totals 16 residues. The germline V gene encodes CDR1 LGHDT and CDR2 YNNKEL (reference sequence). CDR3 sequence: CASSLLAGSSYNEQFF. CDR3 coding DNA: TGTGCCAGCAGCCTCCTAGCGGGAAGCTCCTACAATGAGCAGTTCTTC.